Listed below are T cell receptor beta chains from one sample, sequenced in a study of cytomegalovirus exposure and HLA in healthy donors. TCRdb's copy holds only in-frame clones and misses some; the assay was immunoSEQ multiplex PCR. Here the sample spans about 200,000 clones, over 70% being singletons. The sequenced material came from PBMCs. These receptors were collected from a man aged 35 to 55 in good health and CMV-seropositive. CDR3s include the opening cysteine and the closing phenylalanine or tryptophan. A D gene is named only where the DNA matches it firmly. The size entry is marked missing in some rows and otherwise reads once, few, many or a size class.

clone_size d_call j_call v_call cdr3_aa cdr3_nt
NA NA TRBJ1-1 TRBV6-1 CASSGYVGRTEAFF TGTGCCAGCAGTGGATATGTGGGCCGTACTGAAGCTTTCTTT
NA NA TRBJ1-1 TRBV7-9 CASSYSGTEAFF TGTGCCAGCAGCTACTCCGGCACTGAAGCTTTCTTT
NA NA TRBJ2-7 TRBV7-8 CASKQKPAYEQYF TGTGCCAGCAAGCAAAAGCCGGCCTACGAGCAGTACTTC
NA NA TRBJ1-1 TRBV30 CAWSAPPRATAFF TGTGCCTGGAGTGCCCCACCAAGAGCGACAGCTTTCTTT
once TRBD2 TRBJ2-1 TRBV7-9 CASSSGLVEQFF TGTGCCAGCAGCTCGGGACTAGTCGAGCAGTTCTTC
NA NA TRBJ2-1 TRBV11-3 CASSLRDSYNEQFF TGTGCCAGCAGCTTACGGGACTCCTACAATGAGCAGTTCTTC
NA TRBD2 TRBJ2-3 TRBV5-4 CASSSGLAGNTDTQYF TGTGCCAGCAGCTCGGGACTAGCGGGAAACACAGATACGCAGTATTTT
NA TRBD2 TRBJ2-6 TRBV19 CASTPDRGQTSGRYSGANVLTF TGTGCCAGTACCCCGGACAGGGGGCAGACTAGCGGGAGGTACTCTGGGGCCAACGTCCTGACTTTC
NA TRBD2 TRBJ2-7 TRBV6-1 CASTTGTSGVYEQYF TGTGCCAGCACTACCGGGACTAGCGGAGTTTACGAGCAGTACTTC
NA NA TRBJ2-1 TRBV12-1 CASSCNLANDYYNEQFF TGTGCCAGCAGCTGCAATCTAGCGAATGACTACTACAATGAGCAGTTCTTC
NA NA TRBJ2-5 TRBV30 CAWSGAGQETQYF TGTGCCTGGAGCGGAGCGGGCCAAGAGACCCAGTACTTC
NA NA TRBJ2-7 TRBV13 CASSPSLGYEQYF TGTGCCAGCAGCCCCTCCCTCGGGTACGAGCAGTACTTC
NA NA TRBJ2-1 TRBV2 CASSRNRVYNEQFF TGTGCCAGCAGTAGGAACAGGGTGTATAATGAGCAGTTCTTC
NA NA TRBJ2-3 TRBV9 CASSVGVGGPDTQYF TGTGCCAGCAGCGTAGGGGTGGGAGGTCCAGATACGCAGTATTTT
NA TRBD2 TRBJ2-7 TRBV9 CASSGTSGSAYEQYF TGTGCCAGCAGTGGAACTAGCGGGAGTGCCTACGAGCAGTACTTC
NA TRBD1 TRBJ1-2 TRBV6-1 CASRADRESDYGYTF TGTGCCAGCAGGGCTGACAGGGAATCGGACTATGGCTACACCTTC
NA TRBD2 TRBJ2-1 TRBV18 CASSQSGRNHNEQFF TGTGCCAGCTCGCAAAGCGGGAGAAATCACAATGAGCAGTTCTTC
NA TRBD2 TRBJ2-3 TRBV19 CASSIRYPSGSTDTQYF TGTGCCAGTAGTATCCGCTATCCTAGCGGAAGCACAGATACGCAGTATTTT
NA TRBD1 TRBJ1-4 TRBV11-3 CASIGTGREKLFF TGTGCCAGCATTGGGACAGGGCGTGAAAAACTGTTTTTT
NA TRBD1 TRBJ2-3 TRBV6-1 CASSEGQGAGSTDTQYF TGTGCCAGCAGTGAAGGTCAGGGGGCGGGAAGCACAGATACGCAGTATTTT
NA NA TRBJ2-7 TRBV6-1 CASSEGGEQYF TGTGCCAGCAGTGAAGGCGGCGAGCAGTACTTC
NA NA TRBJ2-6 TRBV18 CASSRTGQSSGANVLTF TGTGCCAGCTCACGGACCGGACAGAGCTCTGGGGCCAACGTCCTGACTTTC
NA NA TRBJ2-1 TRBV28 CASSPGNEQFF TGTGCCAGCAGTCCCGGGAATGAGCAGTTCTTC
NA NA TRBJ1-1 TRBV18 CASSPAGQQNTEAFF TGTGCCAGCTCACCAGCTGGACAGCAGAACACTGAAGCTTTCTTT
NA TRBD2 TRBJ2-5 TRBV7-2 CASSTGTSAFQETQYF TGTGCCAGCAGCACCGGGACTAGCGCCTTCCAAGAGACCCAGTACTTC
NA NA TRBJ2-7 TRBV6-1 CASRDSDYEQYF TGTGCCAGCAGGGACAGCGACTACGAGCAGTACTTC
NA TRBD2 TRBJ2-7 TRBV6-1 CASRVLSGRAYEQYF TGTGCCAGCAGGGTCCTTAGCGGGAGGGCTTACGAGCAGTACTTC
NA NA TRBJ1-1 TRBV4-1 CASRGVLKGTEAFF TGCGCCAGCCGGGGTGTCCTGAAGGGCACTGAAGCTTTCTTT